This paragraph reports one T cell receptor (beta chain). Its target is unknown. The sample is drawn from a study of T cells after yellow fever vaccination. About the study: Researchers used SMART-Seq v4 Ultra Low Input to prepare fractions that had low cell numbers. General study points: Contaminants from the bulk population, in the form of abundant clonotypes, could be found in FACS-sorted repertoires. Among all clonotypes, a small share was observed in both CD4 and CD8 compartments.

Deletions cut 7 bases from V and 2 bases from J, with 5 bases between. The germline V gene has CDR1 KGHSH and CDR2 LQKENI. This CDR3 region has 11 residues. 5'RACE template switching produced TCR cDNA carrying a universal primer site and UMIs. TCRdb re-derived calls from the 5' RACE reads in MiXCR, one entry per CDR3 protein. The repertoire has about 320,000 distinct CDR3 sequences, around 12% of them found once; the top ten carry about 3%. The TCR originated in a man younger than 35 who received the YFV17D yellow fever vaccine. Material: CD4+ T cells sorted from PBMCs, obtained 15 days after the yellow fever booster vaccination. The J gene is TRBJ2-5, the V gene TRBV18, with D hard to call. CDR3 amino acids: CASLSQETQYF. The CDR3 nucleotides are TGTGCCAGCTTAAGTCAAGAGACCCAGTACTTC.